This TCR beta chain was profiled in a study of blood T cell repertoires in COVID-19. Study-level background: The samples span acute and convalescent COVID-19 from the United States, Italy and Spain.

Using immunoSEQ multiplex PCR, the repertoire was profiled, and TCRdb retains in-frame clones only, with some absent. There are fewer than 250,000 clones in the sample; roughly 83% occur only once, and 7.4% lies in the top ten. With 5 bases clipped from V and 8 bases from J, the junction kept 12 bases outside the gene matches. This CDR3 comprises 17 residues. From germline, CDR1 is ENHRY and CDR2 SYGVKD. The material sequenced was peripheral blood. V is TRBV10-3 and J is TRBJ1-6; TRBD1 matches 10 bases. This clonotype was sampled from a woman between 50 and 59 years old with acute or convalescent COVID-19. The CDR3 reads CAISTGTGATVDSPLHF. In DNA form, the CDR3 reads TGTGCCATCAGTACCGGGACAGGGGCGACGGTTGATTCACCCCTCCACTTT.